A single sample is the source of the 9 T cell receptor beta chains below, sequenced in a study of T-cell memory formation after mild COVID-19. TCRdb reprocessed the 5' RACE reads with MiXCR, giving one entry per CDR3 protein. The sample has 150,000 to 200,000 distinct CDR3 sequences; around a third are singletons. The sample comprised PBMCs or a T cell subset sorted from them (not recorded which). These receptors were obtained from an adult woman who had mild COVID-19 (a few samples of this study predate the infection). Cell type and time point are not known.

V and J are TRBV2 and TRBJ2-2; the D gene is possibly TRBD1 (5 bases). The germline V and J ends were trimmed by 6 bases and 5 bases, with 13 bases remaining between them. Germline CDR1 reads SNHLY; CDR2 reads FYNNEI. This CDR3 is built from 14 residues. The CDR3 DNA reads TGTGCCAGCAGCGCCGACAGAATGACCGGGGAGCTGTTTTTT. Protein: CASSADRMTGELFF.

CDR3 loop: CASSNVLEETQYF. The CDR3 region has the DNA TGTGCCAGCAGTAATGTACTAGAGGAGACCCAGTACTTC. This chain connects TRBV27 to TRBJ2-5; D may be TRBD2 (5 bases). The V gene lost 5 bases and the J gene lost 5 bases, with 12 bases spanning the gap. The CDR3 has 13 residues. Germline loops: CDR1 MNHEY, CDR2 SMNVEV (reference sequence).

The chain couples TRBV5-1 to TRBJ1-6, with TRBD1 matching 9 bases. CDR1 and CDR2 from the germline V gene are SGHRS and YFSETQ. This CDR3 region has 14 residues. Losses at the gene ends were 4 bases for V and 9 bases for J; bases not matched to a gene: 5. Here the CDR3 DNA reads TGCGCCAGCAGCCGGACAGGGGAGGGTTCACCCCTCCACTTT. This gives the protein CASSRTGEGSPLHF.

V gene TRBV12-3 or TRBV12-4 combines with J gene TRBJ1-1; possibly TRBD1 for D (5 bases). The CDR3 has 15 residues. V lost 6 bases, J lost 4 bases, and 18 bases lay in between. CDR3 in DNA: TGTGCCAGCAGCAGAACTCGGGGGAGGGCCACTGAAGCTTTCTTT. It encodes CASSRTRGRATEAFF.

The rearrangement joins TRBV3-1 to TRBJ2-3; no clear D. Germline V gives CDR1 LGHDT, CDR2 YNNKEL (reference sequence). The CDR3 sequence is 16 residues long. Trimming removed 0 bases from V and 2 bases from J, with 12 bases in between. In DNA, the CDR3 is TGTGCCAGCAGCCAAGACAAGGGAACCACCACAGATACGCAGTATTTT. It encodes CASSQDKGTTTDTQYF.

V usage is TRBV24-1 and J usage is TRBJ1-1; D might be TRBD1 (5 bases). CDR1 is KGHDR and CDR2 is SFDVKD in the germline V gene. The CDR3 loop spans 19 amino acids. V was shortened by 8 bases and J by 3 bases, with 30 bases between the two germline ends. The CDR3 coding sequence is TGTGCCACCAAGGCCCCCGCACAGTGGGGTAGGGGTCTGGACACTGAAGCTTTCTTT. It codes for CATKAPAQWGRGLDTEAFF.

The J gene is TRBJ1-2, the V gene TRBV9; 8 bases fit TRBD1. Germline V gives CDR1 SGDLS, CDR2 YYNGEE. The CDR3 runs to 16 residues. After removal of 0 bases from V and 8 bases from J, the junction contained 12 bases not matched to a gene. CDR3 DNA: TGTGCCAGCAGCGTAGCCCCTCTCCAGACAGGGGAAGGCTACACCTTC. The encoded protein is CASSVAPLQTGEGYTF.

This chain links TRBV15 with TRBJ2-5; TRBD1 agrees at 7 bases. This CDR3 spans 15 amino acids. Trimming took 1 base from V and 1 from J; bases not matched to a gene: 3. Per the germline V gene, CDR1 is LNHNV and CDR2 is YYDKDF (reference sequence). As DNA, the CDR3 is TGTGCCACCAGCAGAGCGACAGGGCCCCAAGAGACCCAGTACTTC. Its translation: CATSRATGPQETQYF.

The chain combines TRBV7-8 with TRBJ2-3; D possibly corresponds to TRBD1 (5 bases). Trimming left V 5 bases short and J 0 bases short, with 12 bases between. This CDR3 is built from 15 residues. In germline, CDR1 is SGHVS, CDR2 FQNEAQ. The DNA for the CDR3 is TGTGCCAGCAGCCGCCCCCAGGGAAGCACAGATACGCAGTATTTT. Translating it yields CASSRPQGSTDTQYF.